This TCR beta chain was recovered during a study of cytomegalovirus exposure and HLA in healthy donors. The V gene end was trimmed by 7 bases and the J gene end by 6 bases; junction bases not matched to a gene: 10. Germline V CDR1 and CDR2: SQVTM, ANQGSEA. The CDR3 is made up of 15 amino acids. PCR primers comprised 60 Vbeta and 13 Jbeta primers. Repertoires were generated with immunoSEQ multiplex PCR, while TCRdb's copy carries only in-frame clones and drops some. The sample records approximately 100,000 clones, roughly four fifths being singletons. Findings and caveats of the study: It emerged from a later analysis that several of the most significant clusters appeared to be linked to common viral pathogens.

As for this clone: Its antigen remains unidentified.

This TCR came from a male donor in good health and CMV-seropositive. Sequenced input: PBMCs. The chain employs TRBV29-1 and TRBJ2-2, with TRBD2 matching 11 bases. The chain's CDR3 is CSAYVSGGASGELFF. For the CDR3, the DNA is TGCAGCGCTTACGTTAGCGGGGGGGCCTCCGGGGAGCTGTTTTTT.